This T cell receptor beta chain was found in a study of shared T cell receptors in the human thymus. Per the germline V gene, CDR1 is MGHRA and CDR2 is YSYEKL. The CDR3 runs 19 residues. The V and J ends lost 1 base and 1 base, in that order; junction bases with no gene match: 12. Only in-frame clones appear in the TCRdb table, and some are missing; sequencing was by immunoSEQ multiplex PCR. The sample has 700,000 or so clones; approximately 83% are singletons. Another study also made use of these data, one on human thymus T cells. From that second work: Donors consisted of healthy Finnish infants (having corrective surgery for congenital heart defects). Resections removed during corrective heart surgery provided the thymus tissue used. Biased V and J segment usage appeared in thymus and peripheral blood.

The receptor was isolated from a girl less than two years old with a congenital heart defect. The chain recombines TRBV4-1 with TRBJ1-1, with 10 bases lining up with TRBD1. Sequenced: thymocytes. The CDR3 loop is CASSQVNDRGRGANTEAFF. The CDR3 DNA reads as TGCGCCAGCAGCCAAGTAAACGACAGGGGGCGGGGGGCGAACACTGAAGCTTTCTTT.